Following are 19 T cell receptor beta chains from one sample sequenced in a study of T cells in Graves' hyperthyroidism and ophthalmopathy (dated by TCRdb to between 2018 and 2021). Library creation used multiplex PCR. The reads were generated on an Illumina HiSeq 2000. TCR beta CDR3 regions were amplified from RNA transcripts. The TCR CDR3 was subjected to a first round of RT-PCR using the HTBI primer set and the Qiagen OneStep RT-PCR kit. TCRdb took the public reads, trimmed them with fastp at Q25, ran MiXCR for clone calling and kept in-frame beta chains. A single entry per CDR3 protein holds the most common genes and DNA from its merged rows. Counted in this sample were about 640,000 distinct CDR3 sequences; around 21% of them appeared once. Of the sample, over 30% falls within the top ten clones. Source material: blood. The receptors originated from a man under 40 with Graves' ophthalmopathy.

The J gene is TRBJ1-1, the V gene TRBV14; D is uncertain. Germline V gene lookup returns CDR1 SGHDN and CDR2 FVKESK. V was clipped by 0 bases and J by 1 base, with 15 bases between them. The CDR3 sequence is 17 residues long. The CDR3: CASSQDSRNQRNTEAFF. DNA for the CDR3: TGTGCCAGCAGCCAAGATTCCAGGAACCAGCGGAACACTGAAGCTTTCTTT.

This clonotype was detected a few times. The rearrangement links TRBV12-3 or TRBV12-4 to TRBJ2-7; 9 nucleotides agree with TRBD1. The CDR3 has 13 amino acids. V lost 4 bases and J lost 11; bases outside the gene matches: 9. The CDR3 spells CASSSPGQGSKYF. The CDR3, as DNA: TGTGCCAGCAGTTCTCCGGGACAGGGAAGTAAGTACTTC.

This clonotype occurred a few times. J is TRBJ2-3 and V is TRBV5-5; the D gene is possibly TRBD1 (5 bases). V shed 0 bases and J shed 2 bases, with 10 bases lying between them. Looked up from germline, CDR1 is SGHKS and CDR2 is YYEKEE (reference sequence). The CDR3 totals 15 residues. CDR3 DNA: TGTGCCAGCAGCTTGGTAGGACAAGACACAGATACGCAGTATTTT. This translates into CASSLVGQDTDTQYF.

The gene calls are TRBV7-2 and TRBJ1-4; a possible D gene is TRBD1 (5 bases). The CDR3 spans 17 residues. Germline CDR1 and CDR2: SGHTA and FQGNSA. V gave up 1 base and J gave up 0 bases, with 12 bases separating them. CDR3 protein: CASSLDAGSATNEKLFF. Here the CDR3 DNA reads TGTGCCAGCAGCTTAGACGCAGGGTCTGCAACTAATGAAAAACTGTTTTTT.

This clonotype was observed at least ten times. The rearrangement links TRBV12-5 to TRBJ1-1, with a weak D call TRBD1 (6 bases). Germline-derived CDR1 and CDR2 are LGHNT and FRNRAP. The CDR3 has 16 residues. With 0 bases removed from V and 0 bases from J, the gap between germline ends came to 11 bases. CDR3 region: CASGLVLGGLNTEAFF. For the CDR3, the DNA is TGTGCTAGTGGTTTGGTACTAGGGGGACTGAACACTGAAGCTTTCTTT.

This clonotype was counted between two and nine times. This chain links TRBV28 with TRBJ1-1; 8 bases map to TRBD1. The length of the CDR3 is 16 residues. Germline CDR1 reads MDHEN; CDR2 reads SYDVKM. The trim removed 6 bases at V and 2 bases at J, leaving 11 bases unmatched. CDR3 nucleotides: TGTGCCAGCAGGCCTTCAGGGCAGGGGGCCAACACTGAAGCTTTCTTT. It is translated as CASRPSGQGANTEAFF.

This clonotype showed up just once. The gene calls are TRBV4-3 and TRBJ1-6; possibly TRBD1 for D (5 bases). Per germline, CDR1 LGHNA and CDR2 YSLEER. The CDR3 runs 16 residues. V lost 3 bases to trimming and J lost 0 bases, with 9 bases between them. CDR3 loop: CASSHDSSSYNSPLHF. CDR3 DNA: TGCGCCAGCAGCCATGACAGCAGCTCCTATAATTCACCCCTCCACTTT.

The chain joins TRBV3-1 to TRBJ1-2; D not certain. Trimming removed 0 bases from V and 6 bases from J, with 8 bases in between. The CDR3 loop spans 13 amino acids. Germline CDR1 LGHDT, CDR2 YNNKEL (reference sequence). The CDR3 region is CASSQETGDGYTF. CDR3 bases: TGTGCCAGCAGCCAAGAAACGGGAGATGGCTACACCTTC.

The chain uses TRBV2 and TRBJ1-4; 7 bases agree with TRBD1. The V gene end was trimmed by 4 bases and the J gene end by 7 bases; junction bases not matched to a gene: 9. This CDR3 region has 15 residues. Germline assignment: CDR1 SNHLY and CDR2 FYNNEI. CDR3 sequence: CASSGQGVDFEKLFF. The CDR3 coding sequence is TGTGCCAGCAGTGGGCAGGGGGTCGATTTTGAAAAACTGTTTTTT.

The sample holds many counts of this clonotype. Germline and junction disagree at one end, which may indicate a read error. This sequence joins TRBV6-1 and TRBJ2-5, with 9 bases fitting TRBD2. This CDR3 region has 14 residues. CDR1 is MNHNS and CDR2 is SASEGT in the germline V gene. In DNA, the CDR3 is TGTGCCACCAGTTTAGCGGGAGCGGAAGAGACCCAGTACTTC. Translating it yields CATSLAGAEETQYF.

This clonotype was seen repeatedly, ten times or more. CDR3 amino acids: CATFQGNTEAFF. The CDR3 DNA reads as TGTGCCACCTTCCAGGGTAACACTGAAGCTTTCTTT. The chain has TRBV6-1 and TRBJ1-1; tentatively, D is TRBD1 (5 bases). Trimming removed 10 bases from V and 2 bases from J, with 11 bases in between. This CDR3 is built from 12 residues. Germline V gene lookup returns CDR1 MNHNS and CDR2 SASEGT.

In this sample, this clonotype turned up a few times. The rearrangement uses TRBV28 and TRBJ2-7; 7 bases match TRBD1. This CDR3 region has 15 residues. Per germline, CDR1 MDHEN and CDR2 SYDVKM. V shed 6 bases, J shed 1 base, and the junction held 9 bases outside the gene matches. CDR3 nucleotide sequence: TGTGCCAGCAGCTCCGGGACAGATTTTTCCTACGAGCAGTACTTC. This codes for CASSSGTDFSYEQYF.

This clonotype has at least ten counts. This chain links TRBV12-3 or TRBV12-4 with TRBJ1-1, with D hard to call. This CDR3 contains 13 residues. Trimming cost V 1 base and J 4 bases, with 7 bases left between them. The CDR3: CASSLGFLTEAFF. CDR3 DNA: TGTGCCAGCAGTTTAGGGTTCCTCACTGAAGCTTTCTTT.

This clonotype was detected many times. This chain uses TRBV28 with TRBJ2-1, with D possibly matching TRBD2 (6 bases). This CDR3 is built from 13 residues. Germline V gene data show CDR1 as MDHEN and CDR2 as SYDVKM. Trimming cost V 7 bases and J 6 bases, with 13 bases left between them. The CDR3 loop is CASKSHGSNEQFF. The CDR3 DNA follows: TGTGCCAGCAAGTCGCACGGGAGCAATGAGCAGTTCTTC. Full variable domain (missing parts from reference TRBV28 and TRBJ2-1): DVKVTQSSRYLVKRTGEKVFLECVQDMDHENMFWYRQDPGLGLRLIYFSYDVKMKEKGDIPEGYSVSREKKERFSLILESASTNQTSMYLCASKSHGSNEQFFGPGTRLTVL.

This clonotype appeared many times. V usage is TRBV11-2 and J usage is TRBJ2-7; D gene unclear. The V end was cut by 1 base, the J end by 5 bases, with 12 bases between. This CDR3 is 14 amino acids long. Per germline, CDR1 SGHAT and CDR2 FQNNGV. The CDR3 DNA follows: TGTGCCAGCAGCTTAGTATTGGGAACCGACGAGCAGTACTTC. Translating it yields CASSLVLGTDEQYF.

This sequence joins TRBV2 and TRBJ1-5; D not resolved. CDR3 length: 14 amino acids. With 2 bases removed from V and 9 bases from J, the gap between germline ends came to 14 bases. From germline, CDR1 is SNHLY and CDR2 FYNNEI. The CDR3 here is CASSEKGLMGPQHF. The CDR3, as DNA: TGTGCCAGCAGTGAAAAAGGGCTGATGGGGCCCCAGCATTTT. Filled out from reference TRBV2 and TRBJ1-5, the complete variable domain reads EPEVTQTPSHQVTQMGQEVILRCVPISNHLYFYWYRQILGQKVEFLVSFYNNEISEKSEIFDDQFSVERPDGSNFTLKIRSTKLEDSAMYFCASSEKGLMGPQHFGDGTRLSIL.

This chain joins TRBV11-2 and TRBJ2-7; 9 bases align to TRBD1. Unmatched junction bases numbered 10, after V lost 1 base and J lost 0 bases. CDR3 length: 18 residues. Germline values: CDR1 SGHAT, CDR2 FQNNGV. The CDR3 reads CASSLGFGQGKSSYEQYF. The DNA of the CDR3 is TGTGCCAGCAGCTTAGGGTTTGGACAGGGGAAGTCCTCCTACGAGCAGTACTTC.

The table lists this clonotype with many counts. For the CDR3, the DNA is TGTGCCAGCAGCTTGGACAGGGACACTGAAGCTTTCTTT. It translates to CASSLDRDTEAFF. This rearrangement joins TRBV11-2 to TRBJ1-1; 8 nucleotides line up with TRBD1. Losses at the gene ends were 3 bases for V and 3 bases for J; bases not matched to a gene: 0. Germline V lookup: CDR1 SGHAT, CDR2 FQNNGV. The CDR3 has 13 residues.

V and J are TRBV6-1 and TRBJ2-1; possible D gene TRBD2, 6 bases. There are 15 residues in the CDR3. From germline, CDR1 is MNHNS and CDR2 SASEGT. Between the trimmed V and J ends, which lost 6 bases and 4 bases, there was a span of 16 bases. The CDR3 coding sequence is TGTGCCAGCAGCCAGGGACTGACTGTGTACAATGAGCAGTTCTTC. It encodes CASSQGLTVYNEQFF.